The following is a T cell receptor beta chain sequence with its context. Its antigen remains unknown. The sample comes from a study of cytomegalovirus exposure and HLA in healthy donors. Whole-study results and caveats: Per published reports, the classifier diagnosed cytomegalovirus status with high specificity and sensitivity.

Sequencing was performed with immunoSEQ multiplex PCR; in TCRdb, only in-frame clones are kept and a portion is missing. This table has 130,000 to 150,000 clones, about nine tenths appearing once. Deletions cut 3 bases from V and 1 base from J, with 13 bases between. This CDR3 is 15 amino acids long. In germline, CDR1 is LNHDA, CDR2 SQIVND (reference sequence). Sequencing was performed on PBMCs. V is TRBV19 and J is TRBJ2-7; D gene uncertain. The sequence was collected from a man between 18 and 35 years old in good health and CMV-seropositive. CDR3 sequence: CASSMTAYYSYEQYF. The CDR3 coding sequence is TGTGCCAGTAGTATGACGGCTTACTATTCCTACGAGCAGTACTTC.